This TCR beta chain was observed in a study of control samples from healthy donors and cancer patients. Assay: immunoSEQ multiplex PCR; the TCRdb copy retains only in-frame clones and omits some. The sample contains under 90,000 clones, 85% to 95% of which appear only once. The CDR3 runs 16 residues. V gave up 2 bases and J gave up 2 bases; unmatched junction bases: 0. Germline V lookup: CDR1 KGHDR, CDR2 SFDVKD. This chain connects TRBV24-1 to TRBJ2-1; 12 bases match TRBD2. The receptor comes from a woman aged 60-75 years in good health. What was sequenced was blood. The CDR3 region is CATSDSSGRAYNEQFF. The CDR3 nucleotides are TGTGCCACCAGTGATTCTAGCGGGAGGGCCTACAATGAGCAGTTCTTC.